This passage covers 15 T cell receptor beta chains from one sample sequenced in a study of T cell clonality in common variable immunodeficiency. Repertoires were generated with immunoSEQ multiplex PCR, while TCRdb's copy carries only in-frame clones and drops some. The sample has tens of thousands of clones, none seen only once. Sequenced: peripheral blood mononuclear cells. The origin of the receptors is a person between 18 and 70 years old in good health.

This clone was seen repeatedly, ten times or more. The read ends 3 residues early relative to the CDR3; the germline J gene fills the gap. The chain recombines TRBV29-1 with TRBJ1-1, with 8 bases identical to TRBD1. The CDR3 runs to 11 residues. Germline lookup yields CDR1 SQVTM and CDR2 ANQGSEA. Losses at the gene ends were 6 bases for V and 5 bases for J; bases not matched to a gene: 2. The part of the CDR3 DNA that was read is TGCAGCGTGGGACAGGTTACTGAA. It codes for CSVGQVTE. The entire CDR3 protein reads CSVGQVTEAFF.

For this clone: The read finishes 3 residues shy of the CDR3 end, and the germline J gene is used to complete it. The V call is TRBV5-1, the J call TRBJ1-1; TRBD1 might be the D (6 bases). Trimming stripped 6 bases from V and 4 bases from J, with 31 bases between. Germline loops: CDR1 SGHRS, CDR2 YFSETQ. This CDR3 is 19 amino acids long. CDR3: CASNLRATQGGGFGTEAFF. The sequenced part of the CDR3 DNA is TGCGCCAGCAACCTAAGGGCCACACAGGGTGGTGGTTTTGGCACTGAA.

This clone was seen a handful of times. The CDR3 goes on 3 residues after the read ends, and that part is filled in from the germline J gene. The chain is built from TRBV5-6 and TRBJ1-2; a weak D match, TRBD1 (6 bases). Germline assignment: CDR1 SGHDT and CDR2 YYEEEE. The CDR3 spans 15 residues. The CDR3 reads CASSLRTSGDNDYTF. The sequenced CDR3 bases are TGTGCCAGCAGCCTTCGGACTAGCGGGGACAATGAC.

To note about this clone: The CDR3 extends 3 residues past the end of the read, so its final part is completed from the germline J gene. The chain has TRBV7-2 and TRBJ2-1; D is uncertain. CDR3 length: 16 residues. V was pared by 0 bases and J by 0 bases, with 9 bases between. The germline CDR1 and CDR2 sequences are SGHTA and FQGNSA. CDR3 bases read: TGTGCCAGCAGCTTAGCCGTCCTAGGCTCCTACAATGAG. It translates to CASSLAVLGSYNE. The CDR3 reads in full as CASSLAVLGSYNEQFF.

This clone was found many times. Read sequence stops 3 residues before the CDR3 end, and the germline J gene provides the missing end. V usage is TRBV30 and J usage is TRBJ2-4; 8 nucleotides agree with TRBD1. This CDR3 contains 15 residues. CDR1 and CDR2 (germline): GTSNPN, SVGIG (reference sequence). With V trimmed by 3 bases and J by 0 bases, 4 bases remained unmatched. The part of the CDR3 DNA that was read is TGTGCCTGGAGACCGGGACAGGTAGCCAAAAACATT. It specifies CAWRPGQVAKNI. The complete CDR3 protein is CAWRPGQVAKNIQYF.

This clone was recorded at least ten times. The read falls 3 residues short of the CDR3 end, and the missing part is taken from the germline J gene. V is TRBV7-2 and J is TRBJ1-2; TRBD1 matches at 7 bases. Germline lookup yields CDR1 SGHTA and CDR2 FQGNSA. This CDR3 has 15 amino acids. Trimming took 1 base from V and 4 from J; bases not matched to a gene: 6. This CDR3 reads CASSLVGTAVYGYTF. The part of the CDR3 DNA that was read is TGTGCCAGCAGCTTAGTTGGGACAGCCGTCTATGGC.

In the case of this clone: Germline is not matched at one junction end, which may reflect a read error. The read falls 3 residues short of the CDR3 end, and the missing part is taken from the germline J gene. V and J are TRBV7-7 and TRBJ2-2; 8 positions match TRBD1. This CDR3 is 13 amino acids long. Germline V gene sequence: CDR1 SSHAT, CDR2 FNYEAQ (reference sequence). The CDR3 sequence is CASSAGTGEKLFF. The DNA read from the CDR3 is TGTGCTAGCAGCGCCGGGACAGGAGAAAAG.

In this sample, this clone turned up many times. The read falls 3 residues short of the CDR3 end, and the missing part is taken from the germline J gene. This rearrangement joins TRBV19 to TRBJ2-5; 9 positions agree with TRBD2. This CDR3 is 13 amino acids long. Germline loops: CDR1 LNHDA, CDR2 SQIVND (reference sequence). V shed 4 bases and J 4 bases; nucleotides not matched to a gene: 1. CDR3 residues: CASSRREGETQYF. The sequenced CDR3 bases are TGTGCCAGTAGTAGGCGGGAGGGAGAGACC.

Ten or more counts support this clone. The read comes to an end 3 residues before the CDR3 does, leaving the germline J gene to fill in the end. The V and J genes are TRBV4-2 and TRBJ1-4, with 7 bases aligning to TRBD1. V lost 2 bases to trimming and J lost 5 bases; unmatched junction nucleotides: 2. Germline V lookup: CDR1 LGHNA, CDR2 YNFKEQ. The CDR3 totals 14 residues. The CDR3 bases that were read are TGTGCCAGCAGCCAACCGACAGGGAATGAAAAA. Protein product: CASSQPTGNEK. The full CDR3 protein is CASSQPTGNEKLFF.

This clone was seen ten or more times. The CDR3 sequence: CASSGLFGTSQETQYF. The CDR3 bases that were read are TGTGCCAGCAGTGGGTTATTTGGGACTAGTCAGGAGACC. The chain joins TRBV28 to TRBJ2-5; 8 nucleotides align to TRBD2. With the read ending 3 residues before the CDR3 end, the germline J gene is used to fill in that end. J lost 5 bases, V lost 5 bases, and 13 bases had no gene match. The CDR3 has 16 residues. Germline lookup yields CDR1 MDHEN and CDR2 SYDVKM.

This clone was detected ten times or more. The read ends 3 residues early relative to the CDR3; the germline J gene fills the gap. The chain couples TRBV30 to TRBJ2-1; 12 nucleotides agree with TRBD1. Germline trimming cut 0 bases from V and 4 bases from J; bases unmatched to any gene: 10. The CDR3 is 18 residues long. Per germline, CDR1 GTSNPN and CDR2 SVGIG (reference sequence). Partial CDR3 DNA: TGTGCCTGGAGTGTACTGGGACAGGGGGCGATGCGGTACAATGAG. Translated: CAWSVLGQGAMRYNE. The full CDR3 protein is CAWSVLGQGAMRYNEQFF.

Ten or more counts support this clone. The CDR3 extends 3 residues past the end of the read, so its final part is completed from the germline J gene. J is TRBJ1-2 and V is TRBV6-2 or TRBV6-3; D might be TRBD1 (6 bases). CDR1 and CDR2 (germline): MNHEY, SVGEGT. This CDR3 is 13 amino acids long. V lost 7 bases and J 4 bases, leaving 13 bases between the germline ends. The chain's CDR3 is CASILGAGYGYTF. The sequenced part of the CDR3 DNA is TGTGCCAGCATCTTGGGGGCCGGCTATGGC.

In this sample, this clone turned up many times. From the germline J gene comes the end of the CDR3, since the read stops 3 residues before it. This chain joins TRBV20-1 and TRBJ2-7, with 8 bases matching TRBD2. The germline V gene encodes CDR1 DFQATT and CDR2 SNEGSKA (reference sequence). V was clipped by 2 bases and J by 1 base; unmatched bases: 4. The CDR3 spans 14 residues. This chain's CDR3 is CSARHGRGSYEQYF. The sequenced CDR3 bases are TGCAGTGCTAGACACGGGAGGGGGTCCTACGAG.

This clone came up many times. The sequenced fragment ends 3 residues before the CDR3 boundary, so the rest is inferred from the germline J gene. The chain couples TRBV5-1 to TRBJ2-7; D is possibly TRBD2 (5 bases). CDR1 SGHRS and CDR2 YFSETQ come from the germline V gene. V was trimmed by 7 bases and J by 0 bases, leaving 11 bases between them. This CDR3 is built from 13 residues. The CDR3 region is CASGQDSSYEQYF. The CDR3 DNA, read in part, is TGCGCCAGCGGCCAGGACTCCTCCTACGAG.

This clone was detected ten times or more. CDR3 DNA, as far as it was read: TGCGCCAGCAGCTTGGAGGGCAGGGTCTACGAG. It encodes CASSLEGRVYE. The entire CDR3 is CASSLEGRVYEQYF. The chain carries TRBV5-1 and TRBJ2-7, with a possible D match to TRBD1 (5 bases). The DNA ends 3 residues before the CDR3 does, and the rest of the CDR3 is filled in from the germline J gene. Germline values: CDR1 SGHRS, CDR2 YFSETQ. V lost 0 bases to trimming and J lost 3 bases, with 10 bases between them. The CDR3 has 14 residues.